This T cell receptor (beta chain) was profiled in a study listed by TCRdb under 2016. Counted from cysteine to phenylalanine, this CDR3 has 13 amino acids. CDR3 DNA only is kept here, 39 bases in frame from base 1. Per the germline V gene (reference sequence), DFQATT is the CDR1 and SNEGSKA is the CDR2. The trim is 3 bases for V and 4 bases for J, with a gap of 12 bases between the germline ends. About this clonotype itself: Its antigen is still unknown. Base qualities are not at hand, and no much larger clone is one base apart.

Library creation used RT-PCR. TCRdb records Illumina MiSeq as the sequencer. TCRdb reprocessing: public reads trimmed at Q25 with fastp, clones called with MiXCR, in-frame beta chains kept. Rows merge per CDR3 protein into single entries with the most common DNA and genes. Present in this sample are about 680,000 distinct CDR3 sequences, approximately 14% of which were seen just once. The top ten hold roughly 3.9% of the sample. In this chain, TRBV20-1 is recombined with TRBJ1-2; there is no confident call for the D gene. Sequenced material: memory CD4+ T cells from blood. The receptor was isolated from a female donor in good health, serving as a healthy control. Read as DNA, the sequence is TGCAGTGCTAGCCAACAAACCAGCTATGGCTACACCTTC. This codes for CSASQQTSYGYTF.